This entry lists 26 T cell receptor beta chains sequenced from one sample in a study of blood T cell repertoires in COVID-19. Profiling relied on immunoSEQ multiplex PCR, and the TCRdb table lists in-frame clones only, not all of them. The repertoire holds fewer than 250,000 clones, with about four fifths as singletons. Sequencing was performed on peripheral blood. Every receptor here comes from a man aged 50-59 years with acute or convalescent COVID-19.

The chain combines TRBV9 with TRBJ1-3; D is uncertain. Germline V gives CDR1 SGDLS, CDR2 YYNGEE. CDR3 length: 15 amino acids. Trimming took off 0 bases at V and 0 bases at J, with 7 bases between the two ends. The CDR3, as DNA: TGTGCCAGCAGCGTAGGCGGATCCTCTGGAAACACCATATATTTT. Protein sequence: CASSVGGSSGNTIYF.

V is TRBV7-2 and J is TRBJ1-2; D remains ambiguous. This CDR3 is built from 15 residues. V shed 5 bases and J shed 0 bases, with 13 bases lying between them. CDR1 and CDR2 (germline): SGHTA, FQGNSA. CDR3 nucleotides: TGTGCCAGCAGCCCACAGACCGGGACTAACTATGGCTACACCTTC. Amino acid sequence: CASSPQTGTNYGYTF. The whole variable domain, remainder taken from reference TRBV7-2 and TRBJ1-2, is GAGVSQSPSNKVTEKGKDVELRCDPISGHTALYWYRQSLGQGLEFLIYFQGNSAPDKSGLPSDRFSAERTGGSVSTLTIQRTQQEDSAVYLCASSPQTGTNYGYTFGSGTRLTVV.

The chain links TRBV7-3 to TRBJ2-1; D is possibly TRBD2 (6 bases). This CDR3 is 13 amino acids long. The V and J ends lost 5 bases and 6 bases respectively, with 11 bases between them. Germline loops: CDR1 SGHTA, CDR2 FQGTGA. In nucleotides, the CDR3 is TGTGCCAGCAGCGCCGGGAGCCCCAATGAGCAGTTCTTC. It translates to CASSAGSPNEQFF.

J is TRBJ2-5 and V is TRBV5-1; tentative D call: TRBD2 (7 bases). The CDR3 extends over 16 amino acids. The V end was cut by 4 bases, the J end by 0 bases, with 16 bases between. CDR1 is SGHRS and CDR2 is YFSETQ in the germline V gene. CDR3 in amino acids: CASSRGASGYQETQYF. CDR3 in DNA: TGCGCCAGCAGCCGGGGGGCTAGCGGATACCAAGAGACCCAGTACTTC.

The rearrangement links TRBV3-1 (or the pseudogene TRBV3-2) to TRBJ1-6; a possible D gene is TRBD1 (5 bases). This CDR3 has 15 amino acids. The germline gives CDR1 LGHDT, CDR2 YNNKEL (reference sequence). Deletions cut 2 bases from V and 7 bases from J, with 12 bases between. CDR3 loop: CASSQPGLENSPLHF. CDR3 DNA: TGTGCCAGCAGCCAACCGGGACTTGAGAATTCACCCCTCCACTTT.

This chain uses TRBV11-2 with TRBJ2-2; 9 nucleotides match TRBD1. J gave up 4 bases and V 8 bases, and 14 bases lay outside the gene matches. The CDR3 has 17 residues. Germline V CDR1 and CDR2: SGHAT, FQNNGV. CDR3 sequence (DNA): TGTGCCAGCTCTTTAGGGTTCGGGACAGGGACCACCGGGGAGCTGTTTTTT. Protein product: CASSLGFGTGTTGELFF. Full variable domain (rest looked up from reference TRBV11-2 and TRBJ2-2): EAGVAQSPRYKIIEKRQSVAFWCNPISGHATLYWYQQILGQGPKLLIQFQNNGVVDDSQLPKDRFSAERLKGVDSTLKIQPAKLEDSAVYLCASSLGFGTGTTGELFFGEGSRLTVL.

This chain joins TRBV27 and TRBJ1-2, with TRBD1 identical over 8 bases. Unmatched junction bases numbered 12, after V lost 6 bases and J lost 3 bases. This CDR3 contains 16 residues. CDR1 and CDR2 from the germline V gene are MNHEY and SMNVEV (reference sequence). The CDR3 spells CASSLKWTGKDYGYTF. CDR3 nucleotide sequence: TGTGCCAGCAGCTTAAAATGGACAGGGAAGGACTATGGCTACACCTTC.

V is TRBV27 and J is TRBJ1-2, with no clear D. Germline lookup yields CDR1 MNHEY and CDR2 SMNVEV (reference sequence). V was clipped by 10 bases and J by 4 bases, with 7 bases between them. The CDR3 sequence is 10 residues long. The CDR3 nucleotides are TGTGCCAAACACCCCTATGGCTACACCTTC. Translating gives CAKHPYGYTF.

The genes are TRBV5-1 and TRBJ2-2, with 8 positions matching TRBD1. The ends lost 0 bases at V and 6 bases at J; junction bases unmatched: 1. The CDR3 contains 14 residues. The germline V gene encodes CDR1 SGHRS and CDR2 YFSETQ. The CDR3 DNA reads as TGCGCCAGCAGCTTGGAGACAGGGGCCGGGGAGCTGTTTTTT. Its translation: CASSLETGAGELFF. Complete variable domain (other parts from reference TRBV5-1 and TRBJ2-2): KAGVTQTPRYLIKTRGQQVTLSCSPISGHRSVSWYQQTPGQGLQFLFEYFSETQRNKGNFPGRFSGRQFSNSRSEMNVSTLELGDSALYLCASSLETGAGELFFGEGSRLTVL.

This clone was seen a handful of times. V is TRBV29-1 and J is TRBJ2-7; D ambiguous. V was trimmed by 8 bases and J by 2 bases, leaving 16 bases between them. Germline V gene data show CDR1 as SQVTM and CDR2 as ANQGSEA. The CDR3 is made up of 13 amino acids. The CDR3 region is CSYRVSRTYEQYF. The CDR3 bases are TGCAGCTACCGAGTGAGCAGGACCTACGAGCAGTACTTC.

The V gene is TRBV6-1, the J gene TRBJ1-1; D unresolved. The V gene's germline CDR1 is MNHNS and CDR2 SASEGT. CDR3 length: 12 amino acids. Trimming removed 3 bases at V and 3 bases at J, with 5 bases between. CDR3 region: CASSDMYTEAFF. CDR3 sequence (DNA): TGTGCCAGCAGTGACATGTACACTGAAGCTTTCTTT.

The chain carries TRBV19 and TRBJ1-5, with 7 bases that match TRBD1. CDR1 is LNHDA and CDR2 is SQIVND in the germline V gene (reference sequence). V lost 6 bases to trimming and J lost 4 bases; unmatched junction nucleotides: 3. The CDR3 is 13 amino acids. The CDR3 nucleotides are TGTGCCAGTAGCGACAGGGTAAATCAGCCCCAGCATTTT. Amino acid sequence: CASSDRVNQPQHF.

This rearrangement joins TRBV6-5 to TRBJ2-3; D perhaps matches TRBD1 (6 bases). The germline V gene has CDR1 MNHEY and CDR2 SVGAGI. Trimming shortened V by 3 bases and J by 3 bases, and 16 bases separated the two germline ends. The CDR3 totals 16 residues. The CDR3 region has the DNA TGTGCCAGCAGTTATAGGGCAGGGGTTTTAACAGATACGCAGTATTTT. Amino acid sequence: CASSYRAGVLTDTQYF.

The rearrangement joins TRBV30 to TRBJ1-6; 9 bases map to TRBD1. Germline CDR1 GTSNPN, CDR2 SVGIG (reference sequence). V shed 2 bases and J 5 bases; nucleotides not matched to a gene: 4. This CDR3 is 15 amino acids long. The CDR3 nucleotides are TGTGCCTGGAGTTTCCGGGACAGGGATAATTCACCCCTCCACTTT. Translating gives CAWSFRDRDNSPLHF.

The chain combines TRBV19 with TRBJ2-1, with 13 bases lining up with TRBD2. V shed 5 bases and J 6 bases; nucleotides not matched to a gene: 4. This CDR3 spans 15 amino acids. The germline gives CDR1 LNHDA, CDR2 SQIVND (reference sequence). In DNA, the CDR3 is TGTGCCAGTAGTCGACGACTAGCGGGAGGCAATGAGCAGTTCTTC. This codes for CASSRRLAGGNEQFF.

To note about this clone: Other DNA sequences in the sample encode the same CDR3. The V call is TRBV14, the J call TRBJ2-1; 7 bases agree with TRBD2. This CDR3 has 15 residues. The germline gives CDR1 SGHDN, CDR2 FVKESK. V lost 1 base to trimming and J lost 2 bases; unmatched junction nucleotides: 2. CDR3 in DNA: TGTGCCAGCAGCCAAGTTGCGGGGGCCTACAATGAGCAGTTCTTC. Protein sequence: CASSQVAGAYNEQFF.

The chain couples TRBV7-9 to TRBJ2-2, with 7 bases that match TRBD1. The CDR3 consists of 13 residues. With 4 bases clipped from V and 7 bases from J, the junction kept 3 bases outside the gene matches. CDR1 is SEHNR, CDR2 FQNEAQ, per germline (reference sequence). The CDR3 nucleotides are TGTGCCAGCAGCTCGACAGGGATCGGGGAGCTGTTTTTT. Translated, it gives CASSSTGIGELFF.

The chain is built from TRBV7-9 and TRBJ2-7; D might be TRBD1 (5 bases). The CDR3 spans 15 residues. Germline CDR1 is SEHNR and CDR2 is FQNEAQ (reference sequence). Trimming cost V 1 base and J 2 bases, with 12 bases left between them. CDR3 residues: CASSLEGASTYEQYF. The CDR3 coding sequence is TGTGCCAGCAGCTTAGAAGGGGCCTCAACCTACGAGCAGTACTTC.

V and J are TRBV3-1 (or the pseudogene TRBV3-2) and TRBJ1-2; 9 bases map to TRBD1. CDR3 length: 17 amino acids. CDR1 and CDR2 (germline): LGHDT, YNNKEL (reference sequence). V lost 0 bases and J lost 3; bases outside the gene matches: 8. The CDR3 is CASSQDLTGGAYYGYTF. The CDR3 DNA sequence: TGTGCCAGCAGCCAAGATTTAACAGGGGGCGCGTACTATGGCTACACCTTC.

V usage is TRBV9 and J usage is TRBJ2-7; no clear D. The V end lost 2 bases, the J end lost 2 bases, and 11 bases lay between the germline ends. Germline V CDR1 and CDR2: SGDLS, YYNGEE. There are 14 residues in the CDR3. CDR3 nucleotides: TGTGCCAGCAGCGTGACATCGTATGCCTACGAGCAGTACTTC. Amino acids: CASSVTSYAYEQYF.

This chain joins TRBV9 and TRBJ2-7; 7 bases agree with TRBD2. The CDR3 spans 15 residues. Looked up from germline, CDR1 is SGDLS and CDR2 is YYNGEE. The V gene end was trimmed by 0 bases and the J gene end by 2 bases; junction bases not matched to a gene: 5. This chain's CDR3 is CASSVAWGGAYEQYF. The CDR3 bases are TGTGCCAGCAGCGTAGCATGGGGAGGGGCCTACGAGCAGTACTTC.

To note about this clone: One end of the junction does not line up with germline, which may come from a read error. The rearrangement links TRBV10-3 to TRBJ1-1; a possible D gene is TRBD1 (5 bases). CDR3 size: 16 residues. Per germline, CDR1 ENHRY and CDR2 SYGVKD. CDR3 sequence reads: CAIRELEGRMNTEAFF. The CDR3 DNA reads TGTGCCATCAGAGAGTTGGAGGGACGCATGAACACTGAAGCTTTCTTT.

CDR3 DNA: TGTGCCAGCAGCCAAGTCTCAGGGGGGAACACTGAAGCTTTCTTT. Its translation: CASSQVSGGNTEAFF. The chain couples TRBV3-1 (or the pseudogene TRBV3-2) to TRBJ1-1; TRBD1 matches at 7 bases. V dropped 1 base and J dropped 1; count of bases not matched to a gene: 3. The germline gives CDR1 LGHDT, CDR2 YNNKEL (reference sequence). CDR3 length: 15 amino acids.

The chain recombines TRBV27 with TRBJ2-7; possible D gene TRBD2, 6 bases. The CDR3 covers 13 residues. CDR1 MNHEY and CDR2 SMNVEV come from the germline V gene (reference sequence). Trimming removed 3 bases from V and 5 bases from J, with 11 bases in between. The CDR3 region is CASSFGGYDEQYF. CDR3 coding DNA: TGTGCCAGCAGTTTCGGGGGTTACGACGAGCAGTACTTC.

In its sample, this clone was seen once. The gene calls are TRBV5-4 and TRBJ1-1; D ambiguous. CDR3 length equals 14 residues. The germline V gene has CDR1 SGHNT and CDR2 YYREEE (reference sequence). Between the trimmed V and J ends, which lost 2 bases and 1 base, there was a span of 9 bases. The CDR3, as DNA: TGTGCCAGCAGCTTTCTAACCTCGAACACTGAAGCTTTCTTT. This gives the protein CASSFLTSNTEAFF.

The V and J genes are TRBV6-5 and TRBJ1-5; a weak D match, TRBD1 (5 bases). The CDR3 spans 13 residues. Germline lookup yields CDR1 MNHEY and CDR2 SVGAGI. V lost 6 bases, J lost 6 bases, and 12 bases lay in between. The CDR3 sequence is CASSRQGGQPQHF. The CDR3 DNA reads as TGTGCCAGCAGCCGTCAGGGTGGTCAGCCCCAGCATTTT.